A single sample is the source of the 30 T cell receptor beta chains below, sequenced in a study of immune evolution from preneoplasia to lung adenocarcinoma. Assay: immunoSEQ multiplex PCR; the TCRdb copy retains only in-frame clones and omits some. The sample records approximately 7,100 clones, under 85% being singletons. The sequencing sample was made of FFPE lung adenocarcinoma in situ tissue. All receptors come from a person aged 60 to 80 with lung adenocarcinoma.

V usage is TRBV7-9 and J usage is TRBJ1-3; TRBD1 agrees at 8 bases. V lost 10 bases, J lost 4 bases, and 6 bases stayed unmatched. This CDR3 region has 13 residues. Germline CDR1 reads SEHNR; CDR2 reads FQNEAQ (reference sequence). The CDR3 DNA reads TGTGCCACTATGACAGGGGCCGGAAACACCATATATTTT. It specifies CATMTGAGNTIYF. The variable domain in full, with the rest retrieved from reference TRBV7-9 and TRBJ1-3, is DTGVSQNPRHKITKRGQNVTFRCDPISEHNRLYWYRQTLGQGPEFLTYFQNEAQLEKSRLLSDRFSAERPKGSFSTLEIQRTEQGDSAMYLCATMTGAGNTIYFGEGSWLTVV.

The rearrangement links TRBV21-1 to TRBJ1-5; the tabulated D call, TRBD1, remains unverified against the DNA. TRBV21-1 is a pseudogene locus. CDR3 length equals 17 residues. The CDR3 nucleotides are TGTGCCAGCAGCAAACGGGGGACTACAGGGGGCGTTCAGCCCCAGCATTTT. This gives the protein CASSKRGTTGGVQPQHF.

This clone has just a few counts. In DNA form, the CDR3 reads TGTGCCAGTGGGGGAACATACGGCTACACCTTC. Translating gives CASGGTYGYTF. The V gene is TRBV6-5, the J gene TRBJ1-2; TRBD1 might be the D (5 bases). The CDR3 totals 11 residues. V was clipped by 9 bases and J by 8 bases, with 13 bases between them. Germline V CDR1 and CDR2: MNHEY, SVGAGI.

This rearrangement joins TRBV11-2 to TRBJ2-5; D is perhaps TRBD2 (5 bases). The CDR3 covers 13 residues. V was trimmed by 1 base and J by 5 bases, leaving 8 bases between them. Germline V gives CDR1 SGHAT, CDR2 FQNNGV. CDR3 sequence (DNA): TGTGCCAGCAGCTTAGGTCCGGGGGAGACCCAGTACTTC. Protein product: CASSLGPGETQYF. The full variable domain, rest sourced from reference TRBV11-2 and TRBJ2-5, is EAGVAQSPRYKIIEKRQSVAFWCNPISGHATLYWYQQILGQGPKLLIQFQNNGVVDDSQLPKDRFSAERLKGVDSTLKIQPAKLEDSAVYLCASSLGPGETQYFGPGTRLLVL.

CDR3 protein: CASSRRGTGPETQYF. The CDR3 DNA is TGTGCCAGCAGCAGGCGGGGGACAGGTCCAGAGACCCAGTACTTC. The chain joins TRBV11-2 to TRBJ2-5, with a possible D match to TRBD1 (8 bases). V was pared by 5 bases and J by 4 bases, with 17 bases between. The CDR3 has 15 residues. CDR1 is SGHAT and CDR2 is FQNNGV in the germline V gene.

V gene TRBV10-3 combines with J gene TRBJ2-7, with a tentative D call TRBD1 (5 bases). The CDR3 contains 12 residues. V lost 8 bases and J lost 2, with 10 bases in between. Germline CDR1 is ENHRY and CDR2 is SYGVKD. The CDR3 DNA reads TGTGCCATCGGGGCGGAAACCTACGAGCAGTACTTC. Its translation is CAIGAETYEQYF.

The chain's CDR3 is CASSQGQLNTEAFF. The CDR3 coding sequence is TGTGCCAGCAGCCAAGGACAGCTGAACACTGAAGCTTTCTTT. This chain links TRBV4-2 with TRBJ1-1, with D perhaps TRBD1 (5 bases). The CDR3 is made up of 14 amino acids. Trimming removed 1 base at V and 0 bases at J, with 6 bases between. Germline V gene lookup returns CDR1 LGHNA and CDR2 YNFKEQ.

This sequence joins TRBV27 and TRBJ2-1, with D hard to call. Germline V lookup: CDR1 MNHEY, CDR2 SMNVEV (reference sequence). The V gene lost 4 bases and the J gene lost 16 bases, with 14 bases spanning the gap. The CDR3 length is 11 residues. CDR3 in DNA: TGTGCCAGCAGTTCCACCTTAGGCTACTTCTTC. Translating gives CASSSTLGYFF.

V is TRBV6-6 and J is TRBJ1-5; 7 positions match TRBD1. V was pared by 2 bases and J by 7 bases, with 8 bases of the junction left unmatched. The CDR3 spans 15 residues. Germline lookup yields CDR1 MNHNY and CDR2 SVGAGI (reference sequence). As DNA, the CDR3 is TGTGCCAGCAGTTACACGACAGGGTCCGACCAGCCCCAGCATTTT. It is translated as CASSYTTGSDQPQHF.

The CDR3 sequence: CASSWLFGELFF. In DNA, the CDR3 is TGTGCCAGCTCGTGGTTGTTCGGGGAGCTGTTTTTT. The chain employs TRBV11-3 and TRBJ2-2; D remains ambiguous. CDR3 length: 12 residues. The germline gives CDR1 SGHNT, CDR2 YENEEA. With 8 bases removed from V and 7 bases from J, the gap between germline ends came to 11 bases.

The chain joins TRBV9 to TRBJ2-5, with D unresolved. The CDR3 sequence is 16 residues long. From germline, CDR1 is SGDLS and CDR2 YYNGEE. With 5 bases removed from V and 2 bases from J, the gap between germline ends came to 19 bases. CDR3 region: CASSGPGPIGQETQYF. The CDR3 DNA reads as TGTGCCAGCAGTGGACCGGGCCCGATAGGGCAAGAGACCCAGTACTTC. The whole variable domain, remainder taken from reference TRBV9 and TRBJ2-5, is DSGVTQTPKHLITATGQRVTLRCSPRSGDLSVYWYQQSLDQGLQFLIQYYNGEERAKGNILERFSAQQFPDLHSELNLSSLELGDSALYFCASSGPGPIGQETQYFGPGTRLLVL.

The rearrangement joins TRBV5-5 to TRBJ2-7, with D possibly TRBD2 on 5 matching bases. V was clipped by 0 bases and J by 2 bases, with 12 bases between them. The germline gives CDR1 SGHKS, CDR2 YYEKEE (reference sequence). The CDR3 is made up of 15 amino acids. The CDR3 DNA reads as TGTGCCAGCAGCTTGGTTCCGGGAATTACCTACGAGCAGTACTTC. Translating it yields CASSLVPGITYEQYF.

The sample holds one count of this clone. The rearrangement joins TRBV5-4 to TRBJ2-3; D unresolved. Germline loops: CDR1 SGHNT, CDR2 YYREEE (reference sequence). V was pared by 5 bases and J by 10 bases, with 17 bases between. The CDR3 loop spans 13 amino acids. This CDR3 is CASSLPPGLSQYF. CDR3 nucleotides: TGTGCCAGCAGTCTGCCCCCAGGTCTCTCGCAGTATTTT.

The CDR3 nucleotides read TGTGCCAGCAGTGAATATTCGCAGGGGGGTGACGAGCAGTACTTC. Translated: CASSEYSQGGDEQYF. V is TRBV25-1 and J is TRBJ2-7; D may be TRBD1 (7 bases). Trimming left V 0 bases short and J 5 bases short, with 14 bases between. The CDR3 is 15 residues long. Germline CDR1 reads MGHDK; CDR2 reads SYGVNS.

This chain uses TRBV19 with TRBJ1-5; D is unclear. The V and J ends lost 3 bases and 3 bases respectively, with 6 bases between them. The CDR3 is 13 amino acids. The V gene's germline CDR1 is LNHDA and CDR2 SQIVND (reference sequence). The CDR3 bases are TGTGCCAGTAGTATCTCAGTCAATCAGCCCCAGCATTTT. Protein sequence: CASSISVNQPQHF.

The rearrangement uses TRBV6-6 and TRBJ2-3; a possible D gene is TRBD1 (7 bases). The V gene lost 2 bases and the J gene lost 1 base, with 10 bases spanning the gap. The germline V gene has CDR1 MNHNY and CDR2 SVGAGI (reference sequence). The CDR3 totals 15 residues. CDR3 sequence (DNA): TGTGCCAGCAGTTACCAGGGGGGCGGCACAGATACGCAGTATTTT. Its translation is CASSYQGGGTDTQYF.

This clone was observed a handful of times. This chain links TRBV7-9 with TRBJ2-3; TRBD2 agrees at 13 bases. This CDR3 comprises 16 residues. Germline CDR1 is SEHNR and CDR2 is FQNEAQ (reference sequence). With V trimmed by 2 bases and J by 4 bases, 3 bases remained unmatched. The CDR3 sequence is CASSLFTSGGADTQYF. The CDR3 nucleotides read TGTGCCAGCAGCTTATTTACTAGCGGGGGGGCAGATACGCAGTATTTT. Supplemented by reference TRBV7-9 and TRBJ2-3, the full variable domain reads DTGVSQNPRHKITKRGQNVTFRCDPISEHNRLYWYRQTLGQGPEFLTYFQNEAQLEKSRLLSDRFSAERPKGSFSTLEIQRTEQGDSAMYLCASSLFTSGGADTQYFGPGTRLTVL.

The chain is built from TRBV6-1 and TRBJ2-4; D possibly corresponds to TRBD1 (6 bases). The germline V gene has CDR1 MNHNS and CDR2 SASEGT. Trimming pared 3 bases from V and 0 bases from J, leaving 12 bases between. The CDR3 loop spans 16 amino acids. CDR3: CASSDYTGIAKNIQYF. The CDR3 coding sequence is TGTGCCAGCAGTGATTATACAGGGATAGCCAAAAACATTCAGTACTTC.

The rearrangement uses TRBV5-1 and TRBJ2-2, with TRBD1 matching over 12 bases. CDR1 and CDR2 (germline): SGHRS, YFSETQ. The CDR3 length is 14 residues. V dropped 4 bases and J dropped 7; count of bases not matched to a gene: 2. The DNA of the CDR3 is TGCGCCAGCAGCGGGACAGGGGGCCTCGGGGAGCTGTTTTTT. Its translation is CASSGTGGLGELFF.

CDR3 sequence (DNA): TGTGCCAGCAGTCCCCGAGGGGCGGCAAACGAGCAGTACTTC. It is translated as CASSPRGAANEQYF. The chain is built from TRBV6-5 and TRBJ2-7, with D perhaps matching TRBD1 or TRBD2 (5 bases each). This CDR3 spans 14 amino acids. Germline V gives CDR1 MNHEY, CDR2 SVGAGI. Trimming cost V 5 bases and J 5 bases, with 16 bases left between them.

This chain joins TRBV7-2 and TRBJ1-3; D might be TRBD1 (5 bases). Germline V gene sequence: CDR1 SGHTA, CDR2 FQGNSA. The CDR3 is made up of 16 amino acids. V lost 5 bases to trimming and J lost 3 bases, with 17 bases between them. The CDR3 region has the DNA TGTGCCAGCAGCCGTGGCGGGGGTGGAGGTGGAAACACCATATATTTT. Its translation: CASSRGGGGGGNTIYF.

The chain links TRBV30 to TRBJ2-3, with 10 bases matching TRBD2. CDR3 length: 15 amino acids. Germline values: CDR1 GTSNPN, CDR2 SVGIG (reference sequence). V was pared by 0 bases and J by 2 bases, with 2 bases of the junction left unmatched. The CDR3 nucleotides read TGTGCCTGGAGTGTTAGCGGGGGGACCACAGATACGCAGTATTTT. Translation gives CAWSVSGGTTDTQYF.

The chain joins TRBV10-3 to TRBJ1-1; D unclear. This CDR3 comprises 14 residues. V lost 6 bases, J lost 6 bases, and 17 bases lay in between. The germline CDR1 and CDR2 sequences are ENHRY and SYGVKD. The CDR3 DNA reads as TGTGCCATCAGGAGTGACGGGTTGTTGGCTGAAGCTTTCTTT. It yields the protein CAIRSDGLLAEAFF.

This clone came up a few times. The rearrangement links TRBV18 to TRBJ2-7; a possible D gene is TRBD1 (5 bases). The germline gives CDR1 KGHSH, CDR2 LQKENI. V lost 5 bases to trimming and J lost 0 bases, with 17 bases between them. The CDR3 is made up of 16 amino acids. CDR3 bases: TGTGCCAGCTCAGCCCTCCAGGGAAAACCCTCCTACGAGCAGTACTTC. This codes for CASSALQGKPSYEQYF.

This chain connects TRBV29-1 to TRBJ2-1; 12 bases align to TRBD2. The CDR3 is 15 amino acids. CDR1 SQVTM and CDR2 ANQGSEA come from the germline V gene. The V gene end was trimmed by 8 bases and the J gene end by 7 bases; junction bases not matched to a gene: 12. The CDR3 DNA sequence: TGCAGCTCCACTAGCGGGGGGTTCTTTGGGAATGAGCAGTTCTTC. It translates to CSSTSGGFFGNEQFF.

CDR3 DNA: TGCGCCAGCAGCAATGGAGAGTTTCCGAACACTGAAGCTTTCTTT. Its translation: CASSNGEFPNTEAFF. The chain joins TRBV10-1 to TRBJ1-1; D remains unclear. CDR1 WNHNN and CDR2 SYGVQD come from the germline V gene (reference sequence). Trimming stripped 6 bases from V and 1 base from J, with 15 bases between. The CDR3 extends over 15 amino acids.

This clone was found a few times. This chain links TRBV4-2 with TRBJ1-5; 7 bases are shared with TRBD1. From germline, CDR1 is LGHNA and CDR2 YNFKEQ. With V trimmed by 2 bases and J by 7 bases, 5 bases remained unmatched. This CDR3 is built from 14 residues. The CDR3 reads CASSQYTGAQPQHF. The CDR3 coding sequence is TGTGCCAGCAGCCAATACACAGGGGCCCAGCCCCAGCATTTT.

This clone was seen a handful of times. The rearrangement links TRBV29-1 to TRBJ2-5; 9 positions match TRBD1. The CDR3 spans 13 residues. In germline, CDR1 is SQVTM, CDR2 ANQGSEA. After removal of 3 bases from V and 5 bases from J, the junction contained 4 bases not matched to a gene. The CDR3 DNA reads TGCAGCGTTGAGACAGGGGGGTTGGAGACCCAGTACTTC. Residues: CSVETGGLETQYF.

V usage is TRBV6-1 and J usage is TRBJ2-2; D is unclear. V lost 4 bases and J 3 bases, leaving 9 bases between the germline ends. This CDR3 region has 14 residues. Germline values: CDR1 MNHNS, CDR2 SASEGT. CDR3 amino acids: CASSAALDTGELFF. The CDR3 region has the DNA TGTGCCAGCAGTGCCGCGTTGGACACCGGGGAGCTGTTTTTT.

The rearrangement links TRBV28 to TRBJ1-5; D is perhaps TRBD1 (5 bases). The CDR3 is 13 amino acids. The germline gives CDR1 MDHEN, CDR2 SYDVKM. The V gene lost 9 bases and the J gene lost 6 bases, with 15 bases spanning the gap. This CDR3 is CASFPQGFQPQHF. The DNA of the CDR3 is TGTGCCAGTTTCCCGCAGGGTTTTCAGCCCCAGCATTTT.